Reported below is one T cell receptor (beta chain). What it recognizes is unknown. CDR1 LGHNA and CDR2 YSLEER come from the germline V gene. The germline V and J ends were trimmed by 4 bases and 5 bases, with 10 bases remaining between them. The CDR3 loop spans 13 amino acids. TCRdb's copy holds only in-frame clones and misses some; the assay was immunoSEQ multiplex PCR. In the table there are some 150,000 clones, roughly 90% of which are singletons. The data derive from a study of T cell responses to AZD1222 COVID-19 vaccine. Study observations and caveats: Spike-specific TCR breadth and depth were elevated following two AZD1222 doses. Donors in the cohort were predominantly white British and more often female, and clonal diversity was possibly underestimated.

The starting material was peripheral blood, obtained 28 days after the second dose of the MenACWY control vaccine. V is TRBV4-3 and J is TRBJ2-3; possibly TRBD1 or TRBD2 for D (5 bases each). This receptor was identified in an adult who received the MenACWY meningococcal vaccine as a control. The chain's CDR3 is CASSPGRLDTQYF. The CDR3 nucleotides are TGCGCCAGCAGCCCGGGACGTTTAGATACGCAGTATTTT.